A selection of T cell receptor beta chains follows, all from one sample in a study of blood T cell repertoires in COVID-19. Repertoires were generated with immunoSEQ multiplex PCR, while TCRdb's copy carries only in-frame clones and drops some. This sample carries more than 300,000 clones, almost 90% of them seen once, and the ten largest clones take around 0.97%. Sequencing was carried out using peripheral blood. The receptors stem from a woman between 35 and 50 years old with COVID-19, enrolled during active disease. Both conserved end residues are part of each CDR3. The D gene is left open where the match is weak.

D	J	V	length	CDR3	DNA
-	TRBJ2-2	TRBV2	15	CASSGAGRNTGELFF	TGTGCCAGCAGTGGCGCGGGACGGAACACCGGGGAGCTGTTTTTT
-	TRBJ1-2	TRBV27	14	CASSSIPGLYGYTF	TGTGCCAGCAGTTCTATCCCAGGGCTCTATGGCTACACCTTC
-	TRBJ2-3	TRBV7-2	16	CASSFHGGLSTDTQYF	TGTGCCAGCAGCTTCCACGGGGGGCTGAGCACAGATACGCAGTATTTT
-	TRBJ1-2	TRBV4-2	15	CASSQVAQINYGYTF	TGTGCCAGCAGCCAAGTAGCACAAATAAACTATGGCTACACCTTC
TRBD1	TRBJ1-5	TRBV4-2	15	CASSQGTGAGQPQHF	TGTGCCAGCAGCCAAGGGACAGGGGCAGGTCAGCCCCAGCATTTT
-	TRBJ2-2	TRBV11-2	14	CASSLDPITGELFF	TGTGCCAGCAGCTTAGACCCTATCACCGGGGAGCTGTTTTTT
-	TRBJ1-5	TRBV15	12	CATSRGAQPQHF	TGTGCCACCAGCCGGGGGGCTCAGCCCCAGCATTTT
-	TRBJ1-1	TRBV5-4	13	CASSLTGGYDAFF	TGTGCCAGCAGCCTGACAGGTGGATATGACGCTTTCTTT
TRBD2	TRBJ2-3	TRBV19	17	CASSIELAGTGTDTQYF	TGTGCCAGTAGCATCGAGCTAGCGGGAACTGGCACAGATACGCAGTATTTT
TRBD1	TRBJ1-2	TRBV28	14	CASRLQGVQDGYTF	TGTGCCAGCAGGCTACAGGGGGTTCAGGATGGCTACACCTTC
-	TRBJ2-1	TRBV3-1/TRBV3-2	14	CASSQAGGYNEQFF	TGTGCCAGCAGCCAGGCAGGAGGGTACAATGAGCAGTTCTTC
-	TRBJ1-2	TRBV19	13	CASSMLQGNGYTF	TGTGCCAGTAGTATGCTGCAGGGAAATGGCTACACCTTC
-	TRBJ1-1	TRBV28	14	CASSPAGGGTEAFF	TGTGCCAGCAGTCCTGCTGGGGGGGGGACTGAAGCTTTCTTT
TRBD2	TRBJ2-2	TRBV7-3	16	CASSWAGTSGTGELFF	TGTGCCAGCAGCTGGGCCGGGACTAGTGGAACCGGGGAGCTGTTTTTT
-	TRBJ1-5	TRBV2	15	CASSEIEASNQPQHF	TGTGCCAGCAGTGAAATAGAGGCCAGCAATCAGCCCCAGCATTTT
-	TRBJ2-5	TRBV5-1	16	CASSLGSGSAYGTQYF	TGCGCCAGCAGCTTGGGCAGTGGTAGCGCCTATGGGACCCAGTACTTC
TRBD1	TRBJ2-1	TRBV30	15	CACPGGQGAPNEQFF	TGTGCCTGCCCGGGAGGACAGGGGGCGCCCAATGAGCAGTTCTTC